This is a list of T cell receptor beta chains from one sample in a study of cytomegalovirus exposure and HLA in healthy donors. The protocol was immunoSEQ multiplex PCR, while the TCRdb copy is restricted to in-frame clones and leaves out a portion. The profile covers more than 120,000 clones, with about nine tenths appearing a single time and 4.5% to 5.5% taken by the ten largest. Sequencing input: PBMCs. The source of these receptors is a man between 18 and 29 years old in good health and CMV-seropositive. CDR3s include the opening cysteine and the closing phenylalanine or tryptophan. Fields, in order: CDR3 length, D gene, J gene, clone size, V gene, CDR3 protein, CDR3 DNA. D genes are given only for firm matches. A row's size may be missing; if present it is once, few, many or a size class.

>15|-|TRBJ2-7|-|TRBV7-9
CASSSQLGERNEQYF
TGTGCCAGCAGCTCCCAGCTTGGGGAGCGGAACGAGCAGTACTTC
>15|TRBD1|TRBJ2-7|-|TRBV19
CASSTRQGRSYEQYF
TGTGCCAGTAGTACGCGACAGGGAAGGTCCTACGAGCAGTACTTC
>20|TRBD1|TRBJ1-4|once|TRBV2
CASSADIPGQGWVTNEKLFF
TGTGCCAGCAGCGCAGATATTCCGGGACAGGGGTGGGTCACTAATGAAAAACTGTTTTTT
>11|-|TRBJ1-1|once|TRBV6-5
CASKKGRDAFF
TGTGCCAGCAAGAAGGGCAGGGATGCTTTCTTT
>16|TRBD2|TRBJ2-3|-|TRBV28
CASSVRGTTFTDTQYF
TGTGCCAGCAGTGTTCGAGGGACTACATTCACAGATACGCAGTATTTT
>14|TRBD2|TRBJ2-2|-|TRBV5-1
CASSLTSGSGELFF
TGCGCCAGCAGCTTGACTAGCGGTTCCGGGGAGCTGTTTTTT
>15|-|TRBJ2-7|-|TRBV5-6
CASSLGGGAYYEQYF
TGTGCCAGCAGCTTGGGCGGAGGGGCCTACTACGAGCAGTACTTC
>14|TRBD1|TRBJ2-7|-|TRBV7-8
CASSYGTGDYEQYF
TGTGCCAGCAGCTACGGGACAGGGGACTACGAGCAGTACTTC
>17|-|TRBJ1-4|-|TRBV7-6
CASSLEGEGEANEKLFF
TGTGCCAGCAGCTTAGAGGGAGAGGGGGAAGCTAATGAAAAACTGTTTTTT
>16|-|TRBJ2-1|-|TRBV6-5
CASSYSSGGTSNEQFF
TGTGCCAGCAGTTACTCATCCGGCGGGACGAGCAATGAGCAGTTCTTC
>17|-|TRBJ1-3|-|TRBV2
CASTRTVIVVEGNTIYF
TGTGCCAGCACAAGGACAGTAATCGTTGTAGAAGGAAACACCATATATTTT
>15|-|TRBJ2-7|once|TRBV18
CASSPGGPARVEQYF
TGTGCCAGCTCACCCGGCGGGCCCGCTCGTGTCGAGCAGTACTTC
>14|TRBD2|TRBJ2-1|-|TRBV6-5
CASSLAGGPFEQFF
TGTGCCAGCAGTTTAGCGGGAGGGCCCTTTGAGCAGTTCTTC
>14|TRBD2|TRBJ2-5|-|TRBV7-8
CASSWTSGEGTQYF
TGTGCCAGCAGCTGGACTAGCGGGGAAGGGACCCAGTACTTC
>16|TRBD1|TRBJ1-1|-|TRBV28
CASSLDRGPKGTEAFF
TGTGCCAGCAGTTTGGACAGGGGGCCTAAAGGCACTGAAGCTTTCTTT
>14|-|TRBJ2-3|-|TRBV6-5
CASSLTAGADTQYF
TGTGCCAGCAGCCTTACGGCGGGGGCGGATACGCAGTATTTT
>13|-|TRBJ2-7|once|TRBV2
CASSELSSYEQYF
TGTGCCAGCAGTGAACTCAGCTCCTACGAGCAGTACTTC
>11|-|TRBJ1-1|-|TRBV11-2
CASSLDGEAFF
TGTGCCAGCAGCTTAGACGGTGAAGCTTTCTTT
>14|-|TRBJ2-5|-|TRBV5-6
CASSLGGGWKTQYF
TGTGCCAGCAGCTTGGGAGGGGGTTGGAAGACCCAGTACTTC
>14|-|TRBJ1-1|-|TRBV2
CASSDGSWGTEAFF
TGTGCCAGCAGTGACGGGAGTTGGGGAACTGAAGCTTTCTTT
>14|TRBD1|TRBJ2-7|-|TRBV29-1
CSASRGTGGEEQYF
TGCAGCGCCTCCCGGGGGACAGGGGGGGAAGAGCAGTACTTC
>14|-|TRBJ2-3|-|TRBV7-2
CASSLGAYTDTQYF
TGTGCCAGCAGCTTAGGCGCCTACACAGATACGCAGTATTTT
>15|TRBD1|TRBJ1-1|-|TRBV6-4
CASSDRGQGLTEAFF
TGTGCCAGCAGTGACAGGGGGCAAGGGTTGACTGAAGCTTTCTTT
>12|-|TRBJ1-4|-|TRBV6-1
CASSARAGELFF
TGTGCCAGCAGTGCCCGAGCAGGGGAACTGTTTTTT
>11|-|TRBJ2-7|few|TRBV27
CASSDNYEQYF
TGTGCCAGCAGTGACAACTACGAGCAGTACTTC
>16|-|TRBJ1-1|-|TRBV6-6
CASSYGLGGEGTEAFF
TGTGCCAGCAGTTACGGTCTCGGGGGAGAGGGCACTGAAGCTTTCTTT
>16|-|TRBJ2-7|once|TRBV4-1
CASSQDGGTSSYEQYF
TGCGCCAGCAGCCAAGATGGCGGTACAAGCTCCTACGAGCAGTACTTC